These T cell receptor beta chains were read from a single sample in a study of CD8 T cells in Susac syndrome. TCRdb re-called the immunoSEQ multiplex PCR reads with MiXCR, one entry per CDR3 protein. The data show approximately 160,000 distinct CDR3 sequences, approximately 93% seen once. The sample comprised CD4+ T cells from PBMCs. These receptors came from a human donor with multiple sclerosis. Each CDR3 is given with its conserved first and last residue. D genes are given only for firm matches. Rows give clone size only sometimes, using once, few, many, or a class for an expanded clone.

D gene	clone size	V gene	J gene	CDR3 DNA	CDR3 protein
NA	NA	TRBV4-1	TRBJ2-7	TGCGCCAGCAGCCAAGTATCCCCGTTTTCCGAGCAGTACTTC	CASSQVSPFSEQYF
TRBD1	NA	TRBV19	TRBJ1-2	TGTGCCAGTAGTAGAGTGGGAAACAGGGGAACCCACTATGGCTACACCTTC	CASSRVGNRGTHYGYTF
NA	NA	TRBV24-1	TRBJ2-7	TGTGCCACCAGTGATTACCATGGACTTGACTACGAGCAGTACTTC	CATSDYHGLDYEQYF
TRBD2	NA	TRBV6-1	TRBJ2-1	TGTGCCAGCAGTGAATGGGCTAGCGGGAGCCCTTTCAATGAGCAGTTCTTC	CASSEWASGSPFNEQFF
TRBD1	NA	TRBV9	TRBJ2-7	TGTGCCAGCAGCCTGACAGGGGGCGGCCACGAGCAGTACTTC	CASSLTGGGHEQYF
NA	NA	TRBV28	TRBJ2-5	TGTGCCAGCAGCCACACCAACAGGTACCAAGAGACCCAGTACTTC	CASSHTNRYQETQYF
NA	NA	TRBV29-1	TRBJ1-1	TGCAGCGTTAACGAGCTGAACACTGAAGCTTTCTTT	CSVNELNTEAFF
NA	NA	TRBV20-1	TRBJ2-7	TGCAGTGCTCTTAGCAGTTCGGGGTGGGAGCAGTACTTC	CSALSSSGWEQYF
TRBD2	NA	TRBV11-2	TRBJ2-7	TGTGCCAGCAGCTTAGGCTGGGGGGGAGGGGAGGTGGCCTACGAGCAGTACTTC	CASSLGWGGGEVAYEQYF
NA	once	TRBV2	TRBJ2-3	TGTGCCTCCACGGTGGCCGCGTTGGGGGGCACAGATACGCAGTATTTT	CASTVAALGGTDTQYF
NA	NA	TRBV29-1	TRBJ2-5	TGCAGCGTTCTGTACCAAGAGACCCAGTACTTC	CSVLYQETQYF
TRBD2	NA	TRBV18	TRBJ2-7	TGTGCCAGCTCACGGAGCCGGGGGGAACTAGCTTCCGAGCAGTACTTC	CASSRSRGELASEQYF
NA	once	TRBV30	TRBJ1-1	TGTGCCTGGAGAAGGGGACTGGGGACTGAAGCTTTCTTT	CAWRRGLGTEAFF
TRBD2	NA	TRBV20-1	TRBJ2-1	TGCAGTGCTAGAGATGTAGCGGGAACCGGGGGAGAGCAGTTCTTC	CSARDVAGTGGEQFF
TRBD2	NA	TRBV5-4	TRBJ2-3	TGTGCCAGCAATATTCAGACGGGACTACGCACAGATACGCAGTATTTT	CASNIQTGLRTDTQYF
TRBD2	NA	TRBV28	TRBJ2-2	TGTGCCAGCAGTTTTATCGGCGGGAGGCGGGCCGGGGAGCTGTTTTTT	CASSFIGGRRAGELFF
NA	NA	TRBV25-1	TRBJ1-1	TGTGCCAGCAGTGAACTTGGGGTTGGCACTGAAGCTTTCTTT	CASSELGVGTEAFF
NA	NA	TRBV14	TRBJ2-1	TGTGCCAGCAGCTACGGGCCGGGTAATGAGCAGTTCTTC	CASSYGPGNEQFF
NA	NA	TRBV7-2	TRBJ2-7	TGTGCCAGCAGCTTAGTGACACAGAGCTCCTACGAGCAGTACTTC	CASSLVTQSSYEQYF
NA	NA	TRBV5-1	TRBJ2-7	TGCGCCAGCAGCGTACAAACCGGACTATATCCTCGCGAGCAGTACTTC	CASSVQTGLYPREQYF
NA	NA	TRBV4-3	TRBJ2-3	TGCGCCAGCAGCCAAACGACGGCTAGGGCAGATACGCAGTATTTT	CASSQTTARADTQYF
NA	NA	TRBV12-3/TRBV12-4	TRBJ2-2	TGTGCCAGCAAGAGGATCGGGGAGCTGTTTTTT	CASKRIGELFF
TRBD1	NA	TRBV7-2	TRBJ2-6	TGTGCCAGCAGGCAGACAGGGGGTTCTGGGGCCAACGTCCTGACTTTC	CASRQTGGSGANVLTF
TRBD1	NA	TRBV12-3/TRBV12-4	TRBJ1-2	TGTGCCAGCAGTTTTTCCACAGGGGCTGGAGGCTACACCTTC	CASSFSTGAGGYTF
NA	NA	TRBV7-9	TRBJ1-2	TGTGCCAGCAGCTCACGCAGGACAAGAACTAACTATGGCTACACCTTC	CASSSRRTRTNYGYTF
TRBD2	NA	TRBV23-1	TRBJ2-5	TGCGCCAGCAGTCAATGCGGACTAGCGGGAGGGCCCGGGTTGGAGACCCAGTACTTC	CASSQCGLAGGPGLETQYF
NA	NA	TRBV6-2/TRBV6-3	TRBJ1-1	TGTGCCAGCACCGGGCAGGTGTACACTGAAGCTTTCTTT	CASTGQVYTEAFF